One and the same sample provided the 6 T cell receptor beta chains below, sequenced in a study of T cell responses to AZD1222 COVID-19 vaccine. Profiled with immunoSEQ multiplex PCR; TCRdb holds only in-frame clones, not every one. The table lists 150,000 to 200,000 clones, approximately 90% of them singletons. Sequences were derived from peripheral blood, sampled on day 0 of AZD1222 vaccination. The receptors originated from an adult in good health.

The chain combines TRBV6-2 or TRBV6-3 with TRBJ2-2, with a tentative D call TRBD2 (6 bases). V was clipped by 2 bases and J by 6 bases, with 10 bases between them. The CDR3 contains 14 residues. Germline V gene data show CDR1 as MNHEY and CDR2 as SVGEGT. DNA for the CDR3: TGTGCCAGCAGTTACGGGGGGTTCGCCGGGGAGCTGTTTTTT. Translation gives CASSYGGFAGELFF.

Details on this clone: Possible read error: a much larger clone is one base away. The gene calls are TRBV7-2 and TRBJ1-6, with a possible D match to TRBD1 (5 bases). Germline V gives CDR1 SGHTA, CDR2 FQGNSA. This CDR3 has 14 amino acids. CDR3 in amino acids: CASSYTGDNLPLHF. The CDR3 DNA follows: TGTGCCAGCAGCTATACGGGGGATAATTTACCCCTCCACTTT.

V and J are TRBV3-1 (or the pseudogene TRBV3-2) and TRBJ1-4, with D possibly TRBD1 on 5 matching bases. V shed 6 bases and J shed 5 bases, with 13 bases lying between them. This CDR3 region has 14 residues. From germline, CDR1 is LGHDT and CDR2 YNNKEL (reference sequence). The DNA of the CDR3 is TGTGCCAGCAGTAATACAGGTGTCAATGAAAAACTGTTTTTT. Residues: CASSNTGVNEKLFF.

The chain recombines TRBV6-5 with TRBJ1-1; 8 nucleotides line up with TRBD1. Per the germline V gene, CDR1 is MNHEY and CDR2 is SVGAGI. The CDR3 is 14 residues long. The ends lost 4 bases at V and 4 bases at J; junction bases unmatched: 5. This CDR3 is CASSWTGSSTEAFF. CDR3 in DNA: TGTGCCAGCAGTTGGACAGGGTCCTCCACTGAAGCTTTCTTT.

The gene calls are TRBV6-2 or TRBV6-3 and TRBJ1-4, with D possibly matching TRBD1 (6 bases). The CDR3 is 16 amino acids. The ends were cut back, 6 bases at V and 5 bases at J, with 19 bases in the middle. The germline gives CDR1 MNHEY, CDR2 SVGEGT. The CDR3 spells CASSQYRQALNEKLFF. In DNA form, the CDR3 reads TGTGCCAGCAGCCAATATCGACAGGCCCTCAATGAAAAACTGTTTTTT.

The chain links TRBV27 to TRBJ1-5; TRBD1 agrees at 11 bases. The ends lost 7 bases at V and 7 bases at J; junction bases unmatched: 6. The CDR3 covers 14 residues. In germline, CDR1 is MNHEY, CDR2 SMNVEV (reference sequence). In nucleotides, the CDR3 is TGTGCCAGCACTGGACAGGGGGCAAAGCAGCCCCAGCATTTT. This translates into CASTGQGAKQPQHF.